These 3 T cell receptor beta chains originate from one sample sequenced in a study of patients and donors after allogeneic stem cell transplantation. TCRdb reprocessed the RT-PCR reads with MiXCR, giving one entry per CDR3 protein. Found here are around 82,000 distinct CDR3 sequences, approximately 5.2% of them singletons; the top ten hold about 3%. Sequenced: blood, either unsorted or a sorted T cell fraction (not recorded which). Every receptor here comes from a human donor who was either an allogeneic HSCT recipient or a stem cell or donor lymphocyte infusion donor (not recorded which). It is not recorded whose cells these are; they may come from a transplant donor.

This clonotype has a count of ten or more. This chain links TRBV11-2 with TRBJ2-5; 7 positions match TRBD2. The junction had 7 bases not matched to a gene; V was cut back by 4 bases and J by 2 bases. The CDR3 length is 15 residues. Germline V gene sequence: CDR1 SGHAT, CDR2 FQNNGV. The CDR3 is CASSSPGGPQETQYF. CDR3 DNA sequence: TGTGCCAGCAGCTCCCCGGGGGGTCCGCAAGAGACCCAGTACTTC.

This clonotype was detected ten times or more. J is TRBJ1-1 and V is TRBV5-1; D gene uncertain. The germline gives CDR1 SGHRS, CDR2 YFSETQ. The CDR3 has 13 residues. Trimming cost V 4 bases and J 0 bases, with 7 bases left between them. DNA for the CDR3: TGCGCCAGCAGCCCCGTCCTGAACACTGAAGCTTTCTTT. It is translated as CASSPVLNTEAFF.

This clonotype was detected ten times or more. This chain connects TRBV3-1 to TRBJ1-6; D gene uncertain. The CDR3 contains 15 residues. CDR1 is LGHDT and CDR2 is YNNKEL in the germline V gene (reference sequence). Trimming took 0 bases from V and 6 from J, leaving 9 bases between them. The CDR3 bases are TGTGCCAGCAGCCAAGAAGGGATTATTAATTCACCCCTCCACTTT. Protein sequence: CASSQEGIINSPLHF.